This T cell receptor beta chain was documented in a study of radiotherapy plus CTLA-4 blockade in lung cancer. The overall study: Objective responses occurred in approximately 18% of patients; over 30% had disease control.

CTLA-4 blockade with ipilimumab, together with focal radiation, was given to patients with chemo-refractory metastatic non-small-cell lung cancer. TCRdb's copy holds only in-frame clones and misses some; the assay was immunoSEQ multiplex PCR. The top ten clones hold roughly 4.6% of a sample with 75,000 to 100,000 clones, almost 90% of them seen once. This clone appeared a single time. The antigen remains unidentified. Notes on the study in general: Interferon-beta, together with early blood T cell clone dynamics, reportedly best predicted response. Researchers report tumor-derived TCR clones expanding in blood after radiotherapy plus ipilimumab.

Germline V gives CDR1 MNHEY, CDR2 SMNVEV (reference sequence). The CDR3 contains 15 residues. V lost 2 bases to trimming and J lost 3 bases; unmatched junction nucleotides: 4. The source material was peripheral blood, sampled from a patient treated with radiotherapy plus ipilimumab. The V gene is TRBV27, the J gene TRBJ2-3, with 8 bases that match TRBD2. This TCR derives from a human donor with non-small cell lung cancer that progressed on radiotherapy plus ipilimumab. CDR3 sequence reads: CASSLGAGVTDTQYF. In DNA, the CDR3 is TGTGCCAGCAGTTTAGGAGCGGGAGTTACAGATACGCAGTATTTT.